A selection of T cell receptor beta chains follows, all from one sample in a study of blood T cell repertoires in COVID-19. Sequencing was performed with immunoSEQ multiplex PCR; in TCRdb, only in-frame clones are kept and a portion is missing. The profile covers about 200,000 clones, with approximately 86% appearing a single time and 3.8% taken by the ten largest. The sequencing sample was made of PBMCs or T cells enriched from blood (not recorded which). The receptors here all came from a woman aged 40 to 50 with acute COVID-19. The CDR3 runs from the conserved cysteine through the conserved F or W. D genes are given only for firm matches. Some rows have no size entry. The others give once, few or many, or a class for an expanded clone.

clone_size j_call d_call v_call cdr3_nt cdr3_aa
NA TRBJ2-1 NA TRBV29-1 TGCAGCGTTAAACGCAGGGATAACTACAATGAGCAGTTCTTC CSVKRRDNYNEQFF
NA TRBJ2-7 NA TRBV3-1/TRBV3-2 TGTGCCAGCAGTCTTGATTCCGGGACTCCCTTCTACGAGCAGTACTTC CASSLDSGTPFYEQYF
NA TRBJ2-1 NA TRBV29-1 TGCAGCGTTTCTCGCCCAGGCTACAATGAGCAGTTCTTC CSVSRPGYNEQFF
NA TRBJ2-3 TRBD1 TRBV4-3 TGCGCCAGCAGCTCATGGCCGGGACAGGTTACAGATACGCAGTATTTT CASSSWPGQVTDTQYF
NA TRBJ2-7 TRBD2 TRBV28 TGTGCCAGCAGTTTTAGGACTAGCGGGAGGTACGAGCAGTACTTC CASSFRTSGRYEQYF
NA TRBJ1-5 NA TRBV28 TGTGCCGGGGCCGGACACCTTAGCAATCAGCCCCAGCATTTT CAGAGHLSNQPQHF
NA TRBJ2-5 TRBD2 TRBV27 TGTGCCAGCGGTATTGGGGGGGGTTCGGAGACCCAGTACTTC CASGIGGGSETQYF
NA TRBJ2-2 TRBD2 TRBV11-2 TGTGCCAGCAGCTTAGGACAGAGACTAGCGGAAGAAACCGGGGAGCTGTTTTTT CASSLGQRLAEETGELFF
NA TRBJ2-1 NA TRBV7-2 TGTGCCAGCAGCTTAGTTATTAGCTCCGATGAGCAGTTCTTC CASSLVISSDEQFF
NA TRBJ1-1 TRBD1 TRBV12-3/TRBV12-4 TGTGCCAGCAGCGACTCGAACAGGGGAGAAGCTTTCTTT CASSDSNRGEAFF
NA TRBJ2-2 NA TRBV5-4 TGTGCCAGCAGCTTAAATACCGGGACTGGCGGGGAGCTGTTTTTT CASSLNTGTGGELFF
NA TRBJ1-6 NA TRBV24-1 TGTGCCACCAGTGGGCCTACAGGAAAACATAATTCACCCCTCCACTTT CATSGPTGKHNSPLHF
NA TRBJ1-5 NA TRBV4-2 TGTGCCAGCAGTCGATTCGGGACTGAGAATCAGCCCCAGCATTTT CASSRFGTENQPQHF
NA TRBJ2-7 TRBD1 TRBV7-9 TGTGCCAGCAGTACAGGGGGCGACGGGCGCGAGCAGTACTTC CASSTGGDGREQYF
NA TRBJ2-7 NA TRBV6-1 TGTGCCAGCAGTGAACCGGGATCTTCCTACGAGCAGTACTTC CASSEPGSSYEQYF
NA TRBJ2-1 NA TRBV28 TGTGCCAGCAGGACCTCCGGGACATTCTCCTACAATGAGCAGTTCTTC CASRTSGTFSYNEQFF
NA TRBJ2-3 NA TRBV28 TGTGCCAGCGGACCACAGGGCCCCAGCACAGATACGCAGTATTTT CASGPQGPSTDTQYF
NA TRBJ1-6 NA TRBV28 TGTGCCAGCAGTTTCCCCCCACGGGCAGGGGATTCACCCCTCCACTTT CASSFPPRAGDSPLHF
NA TRBJ1-1 NA TRBV7-9 TGTGCCAGCAGCTTAGTTGGGCCGATTGAAGCTTTCTTT CASSLVGPIEAFF
NA TRBJ2-7 TRBD2 TRBV6-5 TGTGCCAGCCGGGAGGGAGGGAGGGCCCTCGGGGAGCAGTACTTC CASREGGRALGEQYF
once TRBJ2-7 NA TRBV5-1 TGCGCCAGCAGCTCTCTAGGGGGGGCTTACGAGCAGTACTTC CASSSLGGAYEQYF
NA TRBJ1-4 NA TRBV7-6 TGTGCCAGCAGCCGAGAGGAAATTGCGGAAAAACTGTTTTTT CASSREEIAEKLFF
NA TRBJ2-7 TRBD2 TRBV3-1/TRBV3-2 TGTGCCAGCAGTCACCAGGGACTAACCTACGAGCAGTACTTC CASSHQGLTYEQYF
NA TRBJ1-1 NA TRBV6-5 TGTGCCAGCAGTTTACAGGGAACCCTGAACACTGAAGCTTTCTTT CASSLQGTLNTEAFF
NA TRBJ1-2 NA TRBV7-9 TGTGCCAGCAGCTTAAGGGGAGGCTACACCTTC CASSLRGGYTF
NA TRBJ1-5 NA TRBV24-1 TGTGCCACCAGAGAAAGGACTGACCCGGATAGCAATCAGCCCCAGCATTTT CATRERTDPDSNQPQHF
NA TRBJ2-1 TRBD2 TRBV11-3 TGTGCCAGCAGCTTAGAGGGGACTAGCGGGAGGGGTGAGCAGTTCTTC CASSLEGTSGRGEQFF
NA TRBJ1-2 NA TRBV27 TGTGCCAGCAGTCAACAGGGTACCTATGGCTACACCTTC CASSQQGTYGYTF
NA TRBJ1-1 TRBD1 TRBV12-5 TGTGCTAGTTCCTTTTCGGGACAGGGCTGGGTGAACACTGAAGCTTTCTTT CASSFSGQGWVNTEAFF
NA TRBJ2-7 NA TRBV5-6 TGTGCCAGCAGCTTGTATGGATTCACGGGCTACGAGCAGTACTTC CASSLYGFTGYEQYF
NA TRBJ1-2 TRBD1 TRBV28 TGTGCCAGCAGATCAGTCGGACAGGGGGATGGCTACACCTTC CASRSVGQGDGYTF
NA TRBJ2-1 NA TRBV12-1 TGTGCCAGCAGCTTAGGGACTAGCGGGAGCCCAAGCAATGAGCAGTTCTTC CASSLGTSGSPSNEQFF
NA TRBJ2-6 NA TRBV7-2 TGTGCCAGCAGCTCCAGACAGTCAAGCTCTGGGGCCAACGTCCTGACTTTC CASSSRQSSSGANVLTF